This TCR beta chain was retrieved from a study of T cell clusters in autoimmune cytopenias. CDR1 is KGHSH, CDR2 LQKENI, per germline. CDR3 length: 17 residues. One tube held mixed TRB-A and TRB-B primer pools for touch-down PCR. Reanalyzing the multiplex PCR reads, TCRdb keeps one entry per CDR3 protein, without DNA. Its table records about 4,400 distinct CDR3 sequences. Some 40,000 genome equivalents of blood DNA were amplified for TRB. This receptor was identified in a human donor with an autoimmune cytopenia or autoimmune hepatitis (not recorded which). Sequenced input: peripheral blood. The chain is built from TRBV18 and TRBJ2-2; TCRdb lists TRBD1, though no DNA is available to test this call. The CDR3: CASSPRDRGQNTGELFF.